This T cell receptor (beta chain) was captured in a study of T cells in tuberculosis. Study summary: IGRA-negative adolescents, IGRA-positive adolescents with latent tuberculosis and adults with active tuberculosis formed this South African cohort.

Concerning this clone: Its specificity is not known.

The germline V gene has CDR1 MGHRA and CDR2 YSYEKL. The CDR3 spans 17 residues. The V end was cut by 1 base, the J end by 0 bases, with 13 bases between. Produced via immunoSEQ multiplex PCR; TCRdb's table is partial and in-frame only. The table lists fewer than 35,000 clones, 86% of them singletons. The time point is: new active TB diagnosis, blood taken before or within 7 days of starting treatment. Unsorted cryopreserved PBMC were sequenced, averaging approximately 100,000 T cells per clinical donor. Findings of the study overall: The TCR-beta difference was not significant; alpha differences partly reflected length. GMM-specific TCRs were nearer to active tuberculosis alpha repertoires, suggesting expansion.

The chain joins TRBV4-1 to TRBJ2-1, with D uncertain. The origin of this receptor is an adult with tuberculosis. The input for sequencing was PBMCs, taken at tuberculosis diagnosis. This CDR3 is CASSQGVRPSSYNEQFF. CDR3 DNA sequence: TGCGCCAGCAGCCAAGGAGTCAGGCCGAGCTCCTACAATGAGCAGTTCTTC.